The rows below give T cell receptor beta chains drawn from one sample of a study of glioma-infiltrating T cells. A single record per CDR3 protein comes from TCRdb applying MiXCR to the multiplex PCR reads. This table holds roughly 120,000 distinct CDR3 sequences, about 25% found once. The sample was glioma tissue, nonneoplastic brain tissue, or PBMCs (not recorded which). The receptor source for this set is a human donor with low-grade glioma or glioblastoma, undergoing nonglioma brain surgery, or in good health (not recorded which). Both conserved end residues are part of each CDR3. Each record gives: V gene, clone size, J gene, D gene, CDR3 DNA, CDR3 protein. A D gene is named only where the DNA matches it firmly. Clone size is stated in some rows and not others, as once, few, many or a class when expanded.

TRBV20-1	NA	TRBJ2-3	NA	TGCAGTGCTAGAGAACTTAGTGGGGGAGGCCAGCCCCAGTATTTT	CSARELSGGGQPQYF
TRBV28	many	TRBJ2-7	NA	TGTGCCAGCAGTTTCTCCGGGACTGGACACTCCTACGAGCAGTACTTC	CASSFSGTGHSYEQYF
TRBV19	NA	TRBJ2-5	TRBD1	TGTGCCAGTAGTAGGACAGGGGCCGAGGAGACCCAGTACTTC	CASSRTGAEETQYF
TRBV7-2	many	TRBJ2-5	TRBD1	TGTGCCAGCACCCGGACAGGGGGCCAGTACTTC	CASTRTGGQYF
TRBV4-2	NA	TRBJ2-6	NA	TGTGCCAGCAGCCAAGTACACCAGGACTACTCTGGGGCCAACGTCCTGACTTTC	CASSQVHQDYSGANVLTF
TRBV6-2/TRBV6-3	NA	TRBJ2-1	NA	TGTGCCTGCAGCTACATGAGACGTGCCGGTCTACGGAATGCCAATGAGCAGTTCTTC	CACSYMRRAGLRNANEQFF
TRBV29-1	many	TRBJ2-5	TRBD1	TGCAGCGCGGGGGACAGGGCCGTGTTGGGGACCCAGTACTTC	CSAGDRAVLGTQYF
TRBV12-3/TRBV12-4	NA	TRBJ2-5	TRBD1	TGTGCCAGCAGGGACAGGGGTGAGACCCAGTACTTC	CASRDRGETQYF
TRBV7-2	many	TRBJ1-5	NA	TGTGCCAGCAGCTTGGCAGGGCCCAATCAGCCCCAGCATTTT	CASSLAGPNQPQHF
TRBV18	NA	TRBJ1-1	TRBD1	TGTGCCAGCTCACGTCCCGGGACAGGGTCGTGGACTGAAGCTTTCTTT	CASSRPGTGSWTEAFF
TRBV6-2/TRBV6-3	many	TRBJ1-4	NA	TGTGCCAGCAGTTACCTCGCCCGAGGTGAAAAACTGTTTTTT	CASSYLARGEKLFF
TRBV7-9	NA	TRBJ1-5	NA	TGTGCCAGCAGCCCTCCCAGTCAGCACCAGCATTTT	CASSPPSQHQHF
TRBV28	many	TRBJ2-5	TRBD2	TGTGCCAGCAGTTTATTGCGGGAGGGCTTAGAGACCCAGTACTTC	CASSLLREGLETQYF
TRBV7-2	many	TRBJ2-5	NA	TGTGCCAGCAGTCCTGGCGCAGGGGGGTCCTTC	CASSPGAGGSF
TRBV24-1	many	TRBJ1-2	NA	TGTGCCACCAGTGACCTGGACACTCATGGCTACACCTTC	CATSDLDTHGYTF
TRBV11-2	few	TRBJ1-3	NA	TGTGCCAGCAGCTCCAGGATTCAGGTCTACTCTGGAAACACCATATATTTT	CASSSRIQVYSGNTIYF
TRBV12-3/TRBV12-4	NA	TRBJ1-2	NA	TGTGCCAGCAACTTTGGGTTGGCTAACTATGGCTACACCTTC	CASNFGLANYGYTF
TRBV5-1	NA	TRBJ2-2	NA	TGCGCCAGCGGTCCGGGGGACATCGGGGAGCTGTTTTTT	CASGPGDIGELFF
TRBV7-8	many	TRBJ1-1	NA	TGTGCCAGCAGCCACAACCCTAGGACGGCCATGAACACTGAAGCTTTCTTT	CASSHNPRTAMNTEAFF
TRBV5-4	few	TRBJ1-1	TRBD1	TGTGCCAGCACCGAAGGGGGCGCAGGGAACACTGAAGCTTTCTTT	CASTEGGAGNTEAFF
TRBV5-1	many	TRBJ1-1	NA	TGCGCCAGCAGCTTACGGACGGGCGCGAACACTGAAGCTTTCTTT	CASSLRTGANTEAFF
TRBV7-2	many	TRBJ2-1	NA	TGTGCCAGCAGCTTCCCCCCAACAGGGTCCTCTGAGCAGTTCTTC	CASSFPPTGSSEQFF
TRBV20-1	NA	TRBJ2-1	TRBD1	TGCAGTGCTAGATACCGTACAGGGGGCTTCTACAATGAGCAGTTCTTC	CSARYRTGGFYNEQFF
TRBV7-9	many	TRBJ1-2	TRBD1	TGTGCCAGCAGCTTAGGAGGAGGGGGCGTTAATGGCTACACCTTC	CASSLGGGGVNGYTF
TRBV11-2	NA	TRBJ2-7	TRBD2	TGTGCCAGCAGCTCCCAGCGGGAGGTGCAGTACTTC	CASSSQREVQYF
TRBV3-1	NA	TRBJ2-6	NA	TGTGCCAGCAGCCCCGGCACCTCTGGGGCCAACGTCCTGACTTTC	CASSPGTSGANVLTF
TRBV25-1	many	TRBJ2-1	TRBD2	TGTGCCAGCAGTGACAGGCTAGCGGGGGGGAGCTCCTACAATGAGCAGTTCTTC	CASSDRLAGGSSYNEQFF
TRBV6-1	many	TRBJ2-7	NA	TGTGCCAGCAGTCTCACCCAGGGAGTTGCGCAGTACTTC	CASSLTQGVAQYF
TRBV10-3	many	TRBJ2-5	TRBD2	TGTGCCATCAGTGTAGCGGGGGCCACACAAGAGACCCAGTACTTC	CAISVAGATQETQYF
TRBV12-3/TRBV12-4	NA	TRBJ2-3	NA	TGTGCCAGCTCGGTGGGCGGCACAGATACGCAGTATTTT	CASSVGGTDTQYF
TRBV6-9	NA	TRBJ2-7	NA	TGTGTTAGCAGTTACTACTACGAGCAGTACTTC	CVSSYYYEQYF
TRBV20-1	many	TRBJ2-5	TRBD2	TGCAGTGCTCCGACTAGCGGGGTACTCCAAGAGACCCAGTACTTC	CSAPTSGVLQETQYF
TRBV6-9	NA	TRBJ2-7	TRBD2	TGTGCCAGCAGCTACGCCGGGACTAGCGGGAGCTACGAGCAGTACTTC	CASSYAGTSGSYEQYF
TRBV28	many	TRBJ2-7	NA	TGTGCCAGCAGTTTAGAGGGGTGGTACGGGGAGCAGTACTTC	CASSLEGWYGEQYF
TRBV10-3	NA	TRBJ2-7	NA	TGTGCCATCAGATCAGGGGCCGACGAGCAGTACTTC	CAIRSGADEQYF
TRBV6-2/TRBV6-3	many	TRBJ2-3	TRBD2	TGTGCCAGCAGTTATAGCGGGGGCCGGATTAGGACAGATACGCAGTATTTT	CASSYSGGRIRTDTQYF
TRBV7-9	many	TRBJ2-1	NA	TGTGCTATTGGGGTTACCTACAATGAGCAGTTCTTC	CAIGVTYNEQFF
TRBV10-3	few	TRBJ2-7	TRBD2	TGTGCCATCAGTGAGTCTTTTCCCGCGGGACTAGCGGGAGACTCCTCCTACGAGCAGTACTTC	CAISESFPAGLAGDSSYEQYF
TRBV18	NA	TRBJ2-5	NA	TGTGCCAGCTCATCTACAGGACAAGAGACCCAGTACTTC	CASSSTGQETQYF
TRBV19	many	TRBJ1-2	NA	TGTGCCAGTAGTATTGGAGGGGTCGGCTACACCTTC	CASSIGGVGYTF
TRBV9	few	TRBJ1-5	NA	TGTGCCAGCAGCGTGACGGGGGTAGACCAGCCCCAGCATTTT	CASSVTGVDQPQHF
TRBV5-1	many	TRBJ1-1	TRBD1	TGCGCCAGCAGCACGAAGACCGGGACAGATAACACTGAAGCTTTCTTT	CASSTKTGTDNTEAFF
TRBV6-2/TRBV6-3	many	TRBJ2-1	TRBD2	TGTGCCAGCAGCTTACTAGCGGGAGGAGCTTACAATGAGCAGTTCTTC	CASSLLAGGAYNEQFF
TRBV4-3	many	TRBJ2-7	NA	TGCGCCAGCAGCCGCTCCTTGCCAGCCTCCTACGAGCAGTACTTC	CASSRSLPASYEQYF
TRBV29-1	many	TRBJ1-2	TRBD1	TGCAGCGTCGGACAGGGTGGTAAATATGGCTACACCTTC	CSVGQGGKYGYTF
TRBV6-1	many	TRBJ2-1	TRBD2	TGTGCCAGCAGTCAATACGGGACTATTAAGGCCCGCAATGAGCAGTTCTTC	CASSQYGTIKARNEQFF
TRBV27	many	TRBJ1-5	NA	TGTGCCAGCAGTCCAGACAGAAGGGATAGCAATCAGCCCCAGCATTTT	CASSPDRRDSNQPQHF
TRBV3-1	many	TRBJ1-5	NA	TGTGCCAGCAGCCATTCCGGGGGGGTCGGGCCCCAGCATTTT	CASSHSGGVGPQHF
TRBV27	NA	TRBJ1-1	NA	TGTGCCAGCAGTCTCGGGTTTGCAGAGAGAAACACTGAAGCTTCCTTT	CASSLGFAERNTEASF
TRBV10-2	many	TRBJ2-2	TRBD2	TGCGCCGTTCCGGGACTAAGCACCGGGGAGCTGTTTTTT	CAVPGLSTGELFF
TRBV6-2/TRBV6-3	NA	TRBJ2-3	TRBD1	TGTTCCAGTGCAGGGGGCCAATACGCGGGTGATACGCAGTATTTT	CSSAGGQYAGDTQYF
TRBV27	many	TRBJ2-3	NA	TGTGCCAGCACCTCGTATCAGTTTAGCACAGATACGCAGTATTTT	CASTSYQFSTDTQYF
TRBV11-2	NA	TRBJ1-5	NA	TGTGCCAGCAGCTTAGATATTTCGCAGGGGAATCAGCCCCAGCATTTT	CASSLDISQGNQPQHF
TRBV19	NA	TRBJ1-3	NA	TGTTCCAGTAGTATCGGTACACCGCCGGACACCATATATTTT	CSSSIGTPPDTIYF
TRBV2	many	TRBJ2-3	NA	TGTGCCAGCGGGGACGGGACAGATACGCAGTATTTT	CASGDGTDTQYF
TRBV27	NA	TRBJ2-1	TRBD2	TGTGCCAGCAGACTTTGGACTAGCGGCTACAATGAGCAATCCTTC	CASRLWTSGYNEQSF
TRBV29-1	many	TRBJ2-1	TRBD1	TGCAGCGCGGCAGGGGGCTTGGATGAGCAGTTCTTC	CSAAGGLDEQFF
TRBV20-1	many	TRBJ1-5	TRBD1	TGCAGTGCTCTCGGGACAGCAGAACAGCCCCAGCATTTT	CSALGTAEQPQHF
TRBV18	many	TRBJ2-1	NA	TGTGCCAGCTCACCACCGATAGCGAGCTCCTACAATGAGCAGTTCTTC	CASSPPIASSYNEQFF